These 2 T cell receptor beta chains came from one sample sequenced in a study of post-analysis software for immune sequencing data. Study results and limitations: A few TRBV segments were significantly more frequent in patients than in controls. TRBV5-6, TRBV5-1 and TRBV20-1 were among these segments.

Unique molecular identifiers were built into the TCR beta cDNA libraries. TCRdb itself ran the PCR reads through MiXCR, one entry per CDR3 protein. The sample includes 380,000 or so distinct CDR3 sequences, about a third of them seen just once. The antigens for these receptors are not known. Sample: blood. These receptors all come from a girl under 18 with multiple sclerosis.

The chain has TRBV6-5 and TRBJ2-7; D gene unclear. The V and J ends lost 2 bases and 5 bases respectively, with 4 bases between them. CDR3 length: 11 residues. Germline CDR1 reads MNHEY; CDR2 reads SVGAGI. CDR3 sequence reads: CASSYADEQYF. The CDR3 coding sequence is TGTGCCAGCAGTTACGCCGACGAGCAGTACTTC.

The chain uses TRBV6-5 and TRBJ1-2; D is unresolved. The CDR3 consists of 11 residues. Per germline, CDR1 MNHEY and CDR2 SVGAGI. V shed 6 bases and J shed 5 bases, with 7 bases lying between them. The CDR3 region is CASRHSYGYTF. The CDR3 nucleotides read TGTGCCAGCAGGCATAGTTATGGCTACACCTTC.